This TCR beta chain was captured by sequencing in a study of blood T cells in healthy people across ages. Study results and caveats: It was held that diversity estimates obtained from one million T cells represented underestimates. The fall in TCR beta diversity per million T cells was roughly linear with age.

Total RNA extraction produced at least 5.5 micrograms (per sample) for the study. A second about 6 to 11 cycle PCR used barcoded and J-beta primers. MiXCR, applied by TCRdb to the 5' RACE reads, yields one record per CDR3 protein. The repertoire has fewer than 1.5 million distinct CDR3 sequences, approximately 42% of them found once; the top ten carry less than 8%. Germline V gene data show CDR1 as MGHDK and CDR2 as SYGVNS. Trimming removed 10 bases at V and 2 bases at J, with 8 bases between. This CDR3 has 11 residues. Notes on this clonotype: What it binds is unknown.

The chain couples TRBV25-1 to TRBJ1-2; D call uncertain. The receptor's source is a woman between 18 and 30 years old in good health. Sequencing was done on a sample of blood. The CDR3 sequence is CATGMNYGYTF. CDR3 in DNA: TGTGCCACCGGGATGAACTATGGCTACACCTTC.